This T cell receptor beta chain was observed in a study of blood T cell repertoires in COVID-19. Turning to the study itself: Sources were T cells, B-cell-depleted T cells, or PBMCs; the material itself was cDNA or gDNA.

V was clipped by 5 bases and J by 2 bases; unmatched bases: 5. The CDR3 is 14 residues long. CDR1 and CDR2 (germline): SGHVS, FNYEAQ. This clone was recorded once. In the source study's methods: Estimation of nucleated cell counts was performed using reference gene primer amplification. Profiling relied on immunoSEQ multiplex PCR, and the TCRdb table lists in-frame clones only, not all of them. The V and J calls and clone size were taken over from that table, and D and trimming were inferred from the DNA. The sample lists 350,000 to 450,000 clones; over 75% were seen once. The material sequenced was peripheral blood. J is TRBJ2-5 and V is TRBV7-6; 7 nucleotides line up with TRBD1. The receptor was derived from a woman aged 60 to 75 with COVID-19, enrolled during active disease. CDR3 residues: CASSPDRAQETQYF. In nucleotides, the CDR3 is TGTGCCAGCAGCCCAGACAGGGCGCAAGAGACCCAGTACTTC.